The sample holds a few counts of the clone carrying this T cell receptor (beta chain). Germline-derived CDR1 and CDR2 are MNHEY and SVGAGI. Trimming removed 5 bases from V and 2 bases from J; junction bases left unmatched: 4. There are 15 residues in the CDR3. With 60 Vbeta and 13 Jbeta primers, the PCR was carried out. The protocol was immunoSEQ multiplex PCR, while the TCRdb copy is restricted to in-frame clones and leaves out a portion. Of around 100,000 clones listed, around 65% are singletons. The data derive from a study of cytomegalovirus exposure and HLA in healthy donors. The receptor was derived from a woman between 45 and 60 years old in good health and CMV-seronegative. Sequencing used PBMCs. The genes are TRBV6-5 and TRBJ2-1; 9 bases match TRBD2. In DNA, the CDR3 is TGTGCCAGCAGTCCTAGCGGGGTCCCCTACAATGAGCAGTTCTTC. Translating it yields CASSPSGVPYNEQFF.